This TCR beta chain was sequenced during a study of T cell responses to AZD1222 COVID-19 vaccine. Looking at the study overall: Pooled together were second doses at about 4 or about 12 weeks. Study-level points and caveats: Repertoires were obtained only post-peak T cell response. The donor cohort was predominantly white British with a female majority, and clonal diversity may have been underestimated.

Regarding this clone: Its antigen remains unknown.

TCRdb's copy holds only in-frame clones and misses some; the assay was immunoSEQ multiplex PCR. The sample includes about 150,000 clones, roughly 92% of them seen just once. CDR1 is SGHDT and CDR2 is YYEEEE in the germline V gene. The CDR3 is 12 amino acids. V lost 4 bases and J 6 bases, leaving 11 bases between the germline ends. The sequences come from peripheral blood, collected on day 0 of AZD1222 vaccination. This receptor was taken from an adult in good health. This chain joins TRBV5-6 and TRBJ2-7; perhaps TRBD2 as D (6 bases). The CDR3 nucleotides are TGTGCCAGCAGCCTGCAGGGAGGCGAGCAGTACTTC. Its protein is CASSLQGGEQYF. The whole variable domain, filled in from reference TRBV5-6 and TRBJ2-7, reads DAGVTQSPTHLIKTRGQQVTLRCSPKSGHDTVSWYQQALGQGPQFIFQYYEEEERQRGNFPDRFSGHQFPNYSSELNVNALLLGDSALYLCASSLQGGEQYFGPGTRLTVT.